This is a list of T cell receptor beta chains from one sample in a study of blood T cell repertoires in COVID-19. Libraries were prepared by immunoSEQ multiplex PCR; TCRdb keeps only in-frame clonotypes and omits some of them. The sample consists of about 180,000 clones, around 85% of them appearing once. The sample taken for sequencing was peripheral blood. The receptors here all came from a person between 65 and 79 years old with COVID-19, enrolled during active disease. Both conserved end residues are part of each CDR3. The order of the fields is V gene, J gene, clone size, D gene, CDR3 DNA, CDR3 protein. A D gene is named only where the DNA matches it firmly. A row's size may be missing; if present it is once, few, many or a size class.

TRBV30	TRBJ2-3	.	TRBD1	TGTGCCTGGAGTGCCGGGACAGGGGGGGAAGCGTATTTT	CAWSAGTGGEAYF
TRBV10-3	TRBJ2-7	.	TRBD2	TGTGCCATCAGTGAGTCGAGTAGCGGGAGAAGGCGGAACGAGCAGTACTTC	CAISESSSGRRRNEQYF
TRBV6-1	TRBJ2-7	.	.	TGTGCCAGCAGTGAGGCTACAGGCGCCTACGAGCAGTACTTC	CASSEATGAYEQYF
TRBV5-1	TRBJ2-3	.	TRBD1	TGCGCCAGCAGCCCGGGACAGCACACAGATACGCAGTATTTT	CASSPGQHTDTQYF
TRBV28	TRBJ2-7	.	TRBD1	TGTGCCAGCAGCTTACCGGGACAGGGCTACGAGCAGTACTTC	CASSLPGQGYEQYF
TRBV19	TRBJ1-3	.	.	TGTGCCAGTAGTACAATGACAGGACTCGGAAACACCATATATTTT	CASSTMTGLGNTIYF
TRBV5-1	TRBJ2-7	.	TRBD2	TGCGCCAGCAGCTTGGAGCGGCGGGAGGGCCCCTACGAGCAGTACTTC	CASSLERREGPYEQYF
TRBV9	TRBJ1-5	.	TRBD1	TGTGCCAGCAGCGACCCGGGACAGGGATCCTCTCAGCCCCAGCATTTT	CASSDPGQGSSQPQHF
TRBV27	TRBJ1-1	many	.	TGTGCCAGCAATACAGGTTTTTCGTCGAACACTGAAGCTTTCTTT	CASNTGFSSNTEAFF
TRBV29-1	TRBJ1-1	.	TRBD1	TGCAGCGGTCGACAGGGGGTTGGGTACACTGAAGCTTTCTTT	CSGRQGVGYTEAFF
TRBV7-2	TRBJ2-1	.	TRBD2	TGTGCCAGCAGCTTAGCCACCTCGCGGGGGAGCTACAATGAGCAGTTCTTC	CASSLATSRGSYNEQFF
TRBV27	TRBJ1-6	.	TRBD1	TGTGCCAGCAGTAAATCGGGACAGGGGTTTTCACCCCTCCACTTT	CASSKSGQGFSPLHF
TRBV6-6	TRBJ1-3	.	.	TGTGCCAGCAGTTACTCGATACCCGGCTCTGGAAACACCATATATTTT	CASSYSIPGSGNTIYF
TRBV5-1	TRBJ1-4	.	TRBD1	TGCGCCAGCATTTATATCCACCGACAGGGCGAGTTGGGAACTAATGAAAAACTGTTTTTT	CASIYIHRQGELGTNEKLFF
TRBV5-8	TRBJ2-3	.	TRBD1	TGTGCCAGCAGCCCCGGACAGGGGTTTGCGGATACGCAGTATTTT	CASSPGQGFADTQYF
TRBV28	TRBJ1-2	.	.	TGTGCCAGCTCAGTTGGCTATGGCTACACCTTC	CASSVGYGYTF
TRBV2	TRBJ2-2	.	TRBD1	TGTGCCAGCAGTGAAGCTACAGGGGGCGGAACCGGGGAGCTGTTTTTT	CASSEATGGGTGELFF
TRBV4-3	TRBJ2-1	.	.	TGCGCCAGCAGCCAAGATTTGACGGGGTCCTACAATGAGCAGTTCTTC	CASSQDLTGSYNEQFF
TRBV5-1	TRBJ2-7	few	TRBD2	TGCGCCAGCAGCCCAGGGACTAGCGGAGCTAACGAGCAGTACTTC	CASSPGTSGANEQYF
TRBV2	TRBJ1-2	.	TRBD1	TGTGCGGACAGGGGGTTATATGGCTACACCTTC	CADRGLYGYTF
TRBV9	TRBJ1-6	.	TRBD1	TGTGCCAGCAGCCCTCGCTGGGACAGAAAGAATTCACCCCTCCACTTT	CASSPRWDRKNSPLHF
TRBV6-2/TRBV6-3	TRBJ2-7	.	TRBD1	TGTGCCAGCAGTGATCAACCGGGACAGGGAACCTACGAGCAGTACTTC	CASSDQPGQGTYEQYF
TRBV27	TRBJ1-4	.	.	TGTGCCAGCAGTTTGGTTCCACCCGACAAATACCTGACAACTAATGAAAAACTGTTTTTT	CASSLVPPDKYLTTNEKLFF
TRBV7-9	TRBJ2-7	.	TRBD2	TGTGCCAGCAGCTTAGCTTCTAGCGGAACCTACGAGCAGTACTTC	CASSLASSGTYEQYF
TRBV4-2	TRBJ2-7	.	TRBD1	TGTGCCAGCAGCCAAGAGAGGGGGACAGAGCGGTATGAGCAGTACTTC	CASSQERGTERYEQYF
TRBV5-1	TRBJ2-5	once	.	TGCGCCAGCAGGCGAGGACTGCAAGAGACCCAGTACTTC	CASRRGLQETQYF
TRBV5-1	TRBJ2-5	.	TRBD1	TGCGCCAGCAGCTCCGGAAAAGGACAGGGAAAAGAGACCCAGTACTTC	CASSSGKGQGKETQYF
TRBV27	TRBJ1-2	.	.	TGTGCCAGCAGCCTCAGGGGCTCTAACTATGGCTACACCTTC	CASSLRGSNYGYTF
TRBV9	TRBJ2-7	.	TRBD2	TGTGCCAGCAGCGTAGCTAGAGGACTAGCGGGGGGCTTTTTCTCCTACGAGCAGTACTTC	CASSVARGLAGGFFSYEQYF
TRBV9	TRBJ1-4	once	.	TGTGCCAGCAGCGGAGGAGGGGCCTCTAATGAAAAACTGTTTTTT	CASSGGGASNEKLFF
TRBV6-5	TRBJ2-5	.	TRBD1	TGTGCCAGCAGGCGGGACAGGGGGCTTGAGACCCAGTACTTC	CASRRDRGLETQYF
TRBV28	TRBJ1-4	.	.	TGTGCCAGCAGCCGACAGGCCGGTGGTGGGGAAAAACTGTTTTTT	CASSRQAGGGEKLFF